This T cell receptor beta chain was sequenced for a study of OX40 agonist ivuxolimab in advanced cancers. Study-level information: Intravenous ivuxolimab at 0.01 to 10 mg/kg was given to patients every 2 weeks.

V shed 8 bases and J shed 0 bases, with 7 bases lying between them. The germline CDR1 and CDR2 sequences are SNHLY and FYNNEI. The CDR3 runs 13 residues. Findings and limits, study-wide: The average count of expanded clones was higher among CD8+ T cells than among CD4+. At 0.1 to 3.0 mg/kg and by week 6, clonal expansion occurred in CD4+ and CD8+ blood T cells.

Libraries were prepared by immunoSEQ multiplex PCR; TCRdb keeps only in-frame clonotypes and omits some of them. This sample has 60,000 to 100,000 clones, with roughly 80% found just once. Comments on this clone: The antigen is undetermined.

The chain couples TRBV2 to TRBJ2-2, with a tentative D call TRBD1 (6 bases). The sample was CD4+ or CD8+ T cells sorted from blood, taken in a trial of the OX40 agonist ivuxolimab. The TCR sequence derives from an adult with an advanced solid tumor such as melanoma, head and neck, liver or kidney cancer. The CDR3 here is CASGQTNTGELFF. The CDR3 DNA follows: TGTGCCAGCGGACAGACGAACACCGGGGAGCTGTTTTTT.